This TCR beta chain was observed in a study of T cells and copy number aberrations in small-cell lung cancer. Overall study findings and caveats: Versus adjacent lung, tumor T-cell richness and clonality were lower; density nonsignificantly. Due to few samples, these findings require validation.

Sequenced by immunoSEQ multiplex PCR; TCRdb stores in-frame clones only, minus some. The sample holds around 2,500 clones, 70% to 80% seen once. Details on this clone: The antigen is undetermined. The junction differs from germline at one of its ends, possibly a read error.

No donor received chemotherapy or radiotherapy before surgery, nor immunotherapy before or after it. The TCR comes from a man between 60 and 75 years old with small cell lung cancer. The sample was normal tissue next to the tumor.

The CDR3 DNA reads as TGCGCCAGCAGCCCCGGACAGAACTATGGTTACACCTTC. Translated, it gives CASSPGQNYGYTF. V gene TRBV5-1 combines with J gene TRBJ1-2, with D possibly being TRBD1 (6 bases). CDR1 SGHRS and CDR2 YFSETQ come from the germline V gene. There are 13 residues in the CDR3.